Only a few counts were recorded for the clone carrying this TCR beta chain. Its cognate antigen is unknown. These data are taken from a study of CD8 T cells in ankylosing spondylitis. Construction of TCR beta libraries was performed using quantitative 5'-RACE with molecular barcodes. MiXCR, run by TCRdb on the 5' RACE reads, gives a single entry per CDR3 protein. The sample contains hundreds of thousands of distinct CDR3 sequences, about a sixth of which appear only once. Whole-study findings and limits: In ankylosing spondylitis patients, matched synovial fluid reportedly showed significant enrichment of disease-linked clones. Peripheral blood samples showed relatively rare disease-linked clones, and these clones were CD8+. Blood from ankylosing spondylitis patients appeared to carry a characteristic roughly eight-variant TCR beta motif.

The CDR3 runs 15 residues. V gave up 1 base and J gave up 5 bases, with 12 bases separating them. Looked up from germline, CDR1 is MNHNS and CDR2 is SASEGT. Sample: blood, either unsorted or a sorted T cell fraction (not recorded which). The chain couples TRBV6-1 to TRBJ1-5; no clear D. This receptor was taken from a male donor with ankylosing spondylitis. The CDR3 reads CASSEVDGRYQPQHF. In nucleotides, the CDR3 is TGTGCCAGCAGTGAAGTAGACGGACGTTATCAGCCCCAGCATTTT.